The rows below give T cell receptor beta chains drawn from one sample of a study of breast tumors, draining lymph nodes, adjacent tissues. MiXCR, run by TCRdb on the multiplex PCR reads, gives a single entry per CDR3 protein. The sample records fewer than 150,000 distinct CDR3 sequences, around 21% being singletons. Source material: axillary lymph node tissue. The receptors were sampled from a female donor with breast cancer. Some clones in this sample may be carry-over from other donors' samples. The CDR3 runs from the conserved cysteine through the conserved F or W. Fields, in order: J gene, V gene, D gene, clone size, CDR3 protein, CDR3 DNA. A D gene is named only where the DNA matches it firmly. Clone sizes are given selectively: once, few, many, or a class where the clone is expanded.

j_call: TRBJ2-7; v_call: TRBV20-1; d_call: TRBD2; clone_size: many; cdr3_aa: CSARDPGLAAFEQYF; cdr3_nt: TGCAGTGCTAGAGATCCGGGACTAGCGGCTTTCGAGCAGTACTTC
j_call: TRBJ1-5; v_call: TRBV28; d_call: .; clone_size: many; cdr3_aa: CARERTAYQPQHF; cdr3_nt: TGTGCCAGGGAACGGACAGCTTATCAGCCCCAGCATTTT
j_call: TRBJ1-5; v_call: TRBV7-8; d_call: .; clone_size: many; cdr3_aa: CASSRGRGADSNQPQHF; cdr3_nt: TGTGCCAGCAGCCGGGGAAGGGGGGCTGACAGCAATCAGCCCCAGCATTTT
j_call: TRBJ1-2; v_call: TRBV20-1; d_call: .; clone_size: many; cdr3_aa: CSAHTVLGYTF; cdr3_nt: TGCAGTGCTCATACAGTGCTTGGCTACACCTTC
j_call: TRBJ2-7; v_call: TRBV6-2/TRBV6-3; d_call: .; clone_size: many; cdr3_aa: CASTRSLFGEQYF; cdr3_nt: TGTGCCAGCACCCGGAGTCTCTTTGGAGAGCAGTACTTC
j_call: TRBJ2-1; v_call: TRBV27; d_call: TRBD2; clone_size: .; cdr3_aa: CASTLEAGDVGEQFF; cdr3_nt: TGTGCCAGCACCCTGGAAGCGGGAGACGTTGGTGAGCAGTTCTTC
j_call: TRBJ2-6; v_call: TRBV14; d_call: .; clone_size: .; cdr3_aa: CASSQGIGGANVRTF; cdr3_nt: TGTGCCAGCAGCCAAGGCATAGGTGGGGCCAACGTCCGGACTTTC
j_call: TRBJ1-6; v_call: TRBV15; d_call: TRBD1; clone_size: many; cdr3_aa: CATSRSPGQNSPLHF; cdr3_nt: TGTGCCACCAGCAGATCTCCGGGACAGAATTCACCCCTCCACTTT
j_call: TRBJ2-7; v_call: TRBV3-1; d_call: TRBD1; clone_size: many; cdr3_aa: CASSKRDSLYEQYF; cdr3_nt: TGTGCCAGCAGCAAACGGGACAGCCTCTACGAGCAGTACTTC
j_call: TRBJ2-5; v_call: TRBV6-6; d_call: .; clone_size: many; cdr3_aa: CASSFAIQRLQETQYF; cdr3_nt: TGTGCCAGCAGTTTTGCGATACAGCGACTCCAAGAGACCCAGTACTTC
j_call: TRBJ2-3; v_call: TRBV13; d_call: .; clone_size: many; cdr3_aa: CASSLVGTATDTQYF; cdr3_nt: TGTGCCAGCAGCTTAGTGGGGACGGCCACAGATACGCAGTATTTT
j_call: TRBJ2-6; v_call: TRBV3-1; d_call: .; clone_size: once; cdr3_aa: CASSPQGAGANVLTF; cdr3_nt: TGTGCCAGCAGCCCGCAGGGAGCTGGGGCCAACGTCCTGACTTTC
j_call: TRBJ1-3; v_call: TRBV20-1; d_call: .; clone_size: many; cdr3_aa: CSAGQHSGNTIYF; cdr3_nt: TGCAGTGCTGGCCAACACTCTGGAAACACCATATATTTT
j_call: TRBJ1-1; v_call: TRBV12-3/TRBV12-4; d_call: .; clone_size: .; cdr3_aa: CASSLRNEAFF; cdr3_nt: TGTGCCAGCAGTTTGCGGAATGAAGCTTTCTTT
j_call: TRBJ2-3; v_call: TRBV11-3; d_call: TRBD2; clone_size: many; cdr3_aa: CASSLGLAATDTQYF; cdr3_nt: TGTGCCAGCAGCTTAGGCCTAGCGGCCACAGATACGCAGTATTTT
j_call: TRBJ2-5; v_call: TRBV28; d_call: TRBD1; clone_size: few; cdr3_aa: CASRTGGVGETQYF; cdr3_nt: TGTGCCAGCAGGACAGGGGGCGTGGGAGAGACCCAGTACTTC
j_call: TRBJ2-1; v_call: TRBV30; d_call: .; clone_size: many; cdr3_aa: CAWTPLSSYNEQFF; cdr3_nt: TGTGCCTGGACCCCGTTGTCGTCTTACAATGAGCAGTTCTTC
j_call: TRBJ2-5; v_call: TRBV5-7; d_call: TRBD2; clone_size: many; cdr3_aa: CASSTRLAGSQETQYF; cdr3_nt: TGTGCCAGCAGCACGAGACTAGCGGGAAGTCAAGAGACCCAGTACTTC
j_call: TRBJ1-3; v_call: TRBV5-1; d_call: .; clone_size: many; cdr3_aa: CASSLISPGIAGNTIYF; cdr3_nt: TGCGCCAGCAGCTTGATAAGCCCAGGGATCGCCGGAAACACCATATATTTT
j_call: TRBJ2-7; v_call: TRBV24-1; d_call: .; clone_size: many; cdr3_aa: CATSAGWGRDYEQYF; cdr3_nt: TGTGCCACCAGTGCCGGGTGGGGCAGGGACTACGAGCAGTACTTC
j_call: TRBJ1-2; v_call: TRBV19; d_call: .; clone_size: many; cdr3_aa: CATGVNGYTF; cdr3_nt: TGTGCCACAGGGGTTAATGGCTACACCTTC
j_call: TRBJ1-3; v_call: TRBV20-1; d_call: TRBD1; clone_size: many; cdr3_aa: CSARTGGRTSGNTIYF; cdr3_nt: TGCAGTGCAAGGACAGGGGGAAGGACGTCTGGAAACACCATATATTTT